Shown below are 18 T cell receptor beta chains from a single sample sequenced in a study of technical replicates of blood from a handful of donors. The protocol was immunoSEQ multiplex PCR, while the TCRdb copy is restricted to in-frame clones and leaves out a portion. The sample lists approximately 75,000 clones; more than 90% were seen once. Sequences were obtained from T cells isolated from PBMCs. The origin of the receptors is a human donor in good health.

This clone was detected once. This rearrangement joins TRBV18 to TRBJ2-2; tentative D call: TRBD2 (6 bases). V lost 3 bases and J 6 bases, leaving 20 bases between the germline ends. The CDR3 consists of 17 residues. Germline V lookup: CDR1 KGHSH, CDR2 LQKENI. CDR3 bases: TGTGCCAGCTCACCCCTTATAGGACTGTCTAGCGCCGGGGAGCTGTTTTTT. This codes for CASSPLIGLSSAGELFF.

The V gene is TRBV10-2, the J gene TRBJ2-5; 10 positions match TRBD2. Germline loops: CDR1 WSHSY, CDR2 SAAADI. The CDR3 loop spans 15 amino acids. Trimming at V came to 6 bases and at J to 4 bases, leaving 8 bases not matched to a gene. CDR3 coding DNA: TGCGCCAGCAGCCGAACTAGCGGGGAGGGAGAGACCCAGTACTTC. This gives the protein CASSRTSGEGETQYF.

The chain combines TRBV30 with TRBJ2-3; 11 bases line up with TRBD1. V was clipped by 4 bases and J by 6 bases; unmatched bases: 9. The CDR3 runs 15 residues. Germline V gene lookup returns CDR1 GTSNPN and CDR2 SVGIG (reference sequence). This chain's CDR3 is CAWTLGTGGLDTQYF. In DNA form, the CDR3 reads TGTGCCTGGACCCTAGGGACAGGGGGTTTGGATACGCAGTATTTT.

The rearrangement joins TRBV30 to TRBJ1-1; the D is unclear. The CDR3 runs to 13 residues. V gave up 1 base and J gave up 5 bases, with 11 bases separating them. Per germline, CDR1 GTSNPN and CDR2 SVGIG (reference sequence). CDR3 sequence (DNA): TGTGCCTGGAGTGCCGCGTCACGGACTGAAGCTTTCTTT. This gives the protein CAWSAASRTEAFF.

The chain employs TRBV9 and TRBJ2-3; 7 positions agree with TRBD2. This CDR3 comprises 16 residues. Trimming at V came to 3 bases and at J to 2 bases, leaving 9 bases not matched to a gene. Germline V gene sequence: CDR1 SGDLS, CDR2 YYNGEE. CDR3 in amino acids: CASSAPSGRITDTQYF. The DNA of the CDR3 is TGTGCCAGCAGCGCTCCTAGCGGCAGGATCACAGATACGCAGTATTTT.

This sequence joins TRBV5-6 and TRBJ2-7, with a possible D match to TRBD2 (5 bases). Germline lookup yields CDR1 SGHDT and CDR2 YYEEEE. With 0 bases removed from V and 6 bases from J, the gap between germline ends came to 13 bases. The CDR3 covers 14 residues. The CDR3 region has the DNA TGTGCCAGCAGCTTGGTAGGGTGGGCGGGCGAGCAGTACTTC. This codes for CASSLVGWAGEQYF.

The chain links TRBV5-1 to TRBJ2-1, with a weak D call TRBD2 (6 bases). Between the trimmed V and J ends, which lost 2 bases and 0 bases, there was a span of 9 bases. The CDR3 loop spans 15 amino acids. Germline assignment: CDR1 SGHRS and CDR2 YFSETQ. CDR3 region: CASSFSGGSYNEQFF. The CDR3 DNA is TGCGCCAGCAGCTTTAGCGGAGGCTCCTACAATGAGCAGTTCTTC.

This sequence joins TRBV27 and TRBJ1-1; unclear D gene. This CDR3 comprises 13 residues. V was shortened by 5 bases and J by 1 base, with 8 bases between the two germline ends. Germline CDR1 MNHEY, CDR2 SMNVEV (reference sequence). CDR3 nucleotides: TGTGCCAGCAGTCAACAGAAGAACACTGAAGCTTTCTTT. It specifies CASSQQKNTEAFF.

This chain uses TRBV19 with TRBJ2-5; 8 bases fit TRBD1. V trimming: 1 base; J trimming: 6 bases; junction bases outside the gene matches: 13. This CDR3 has 17 residues. CDR1 LNHDA and CDR2 SQIVND come from the germline V gene (reference sequence). CDR3 sequence (DNA): TGTGCCAGTAGTATAGTCTTGAGCCAGGGGGCGAAAAAGACCCAGTACTTC. Amino acids: CASSIVLSQGAKKTQYF.

The chain uses TRBV2 and TRBJ2-7; the D gene is possibly TRBD2 (6 bases). This CDR3 is built from 14 residues. V dropped 5 bases and J dropped 0 bases, with 11 bases sitting between them. Germline V lookup: CDR1 SNHLY, CDR2 FYNNEI. In DNA form, the CDR3 reads TGTGCCAGCAGTCGGGAGTCCCTCTCCTACGAGCAGTACTTC. Translation: CASSRESLSYEQYF.

This chain connects TRBV7-2 to TRBJ2-7, with a weak D call TRBD2 (6 bases). With 3 bases removed from V and 3 bases from J, the gap between germline ends came to 12 bases. This CDR3 contains 14 residues. Germline V gives CDR1 SGHTA, CDR2 FQGNSA. CDR3 protein: CASSLGLKGYEQYF. CDR3 in DNA: TGTGCCAGCAGCTTGGGACTTAAGGGCTACGAGCAGTACTTC.

The V and J genes are TRBV6-5 and TRBJ1-1; D is possibly TRBD1 (5 bases). Per germline, CDR1 MNHEY and CDR2 SVGAGI. V was clipped by 5 bases and J by 6 bases, with 16 bases between them. This CDR3 is 14 amino acids long. CDR3 protein: CASSRGGGLAEAFF. CDR3 bases: TGTGCCAGCAGTCGCGGGGGGGGTCTCGCTGAAGCTTTCTTT.

This clone was seen more than once but under ten times. The chain links TRBV2 to TRBJ1-1; possibly TRBD1 for D (5 bases). Between the trimmed V and J ends, which lost 8 bases and 1 base, there was a span of 8 bases. Germline V gene data show CDR1 as SNHLY and CDR2 as FYNNEI. The CDR3 runs 12 residues. The CDR3 sequence: CASWGGNTEAFF. The DNA for the CDR3 is TGTGCCAGCTGGGGGGGGAACACTGAAGCTTTCTTT.

The chain combines TRBV5-4 with TRBJ2-3; no clear D. In germline, CDR1 is SGHNT, CDR2 YYREEE (reference sequence). Between the trimmed V and J ends, which lost 0 bases and 0 bases, there was a span of 8 bases. The CDR3 extends over 15 amino acids. The CDR3 spells CASSLERSSTDTQYF. CDR3 DNA: TGTGCCAGCAGCTTGGAAAGGAGTAGCACAGATACGCAGTATTTT. The full variable domain, in which reference TRBV5-4 and TRBJ2-3 provide the parts outside the CDR3, is ETGVTQSPTHLIKTRGQQVTLRCSSQSGHNTVSWYQQALGQGPQFIFQYYREEENGRGNFPPRFSGLQFPNYSSELNVNALELDDSALYLCASSLERSSTDTQYFGPGTRLTVL.

The chain combines TRBV28 with TRBJ1-4; D uncertain. Germline assignment: CDR1 MDHEN and CDR2 SYDVKM. Trimming removed 6 bases at V and 6 bases at J, with 14 bases between. This CDR3 is built from 14 residues. The DNA for the CDR3 is TGTGCCAGCAGCCCCAGGTGGAGGGATGAAAAACTGTTTTTT. The encoded protein is CASSPRWRDEKLFF.

The V call is TRBV30, the J call TRBJ1-4; no reliable D call. Trimming took off 2 bases at V and 8 bases at J, with 3 bases between the two ends. The CDR3 has 10 residues. Germline V gene sequence: CDR1 GTSNPN, CDR2 SVGIG (reference sequence). CDR3 sequence (DNA): TGTGCCTGGAGTCGGGAAAAACTGTTTTTT. Its protein product is CAWSREKLFF.

CDR3 in DNA: TGTGCCAGTACCACCGACAGGGGTATTGAAAAACTGTTTTTT. It is translated as CASTTDRGIEKLFF. The rearrangement uses TRBV19 and TRBJ1-4; 8 bases map to TRBD1. The junction had 8 bases not matched to a gene; V was cut back by 7 bases and J by 7 bases. Germline assignment: CDR1 LNHDA and CDR2 SQIVND (reference sequence). CDR3 size: 14 residues.

The rearrangement joins TRBV29-1 to TRBJ2-3; 8 positions match TRBD2. CDR3 length: 16 amino acids. The V gene end was trimmed by 6 bases and the J gene end by 3 bases; junction bases not matched to a gene: 14. Per the germline V gene, CDR1 is SQVTM and CDR2 is ANQGSEA. CDR3 sequence reads: CSVSEFSGKGTDTQYF. The CDR3 nucleotides are TGCAGCGTCTCCGAGTTTAGCGGGAAGGGGACAGATACGCAGTATTTT.